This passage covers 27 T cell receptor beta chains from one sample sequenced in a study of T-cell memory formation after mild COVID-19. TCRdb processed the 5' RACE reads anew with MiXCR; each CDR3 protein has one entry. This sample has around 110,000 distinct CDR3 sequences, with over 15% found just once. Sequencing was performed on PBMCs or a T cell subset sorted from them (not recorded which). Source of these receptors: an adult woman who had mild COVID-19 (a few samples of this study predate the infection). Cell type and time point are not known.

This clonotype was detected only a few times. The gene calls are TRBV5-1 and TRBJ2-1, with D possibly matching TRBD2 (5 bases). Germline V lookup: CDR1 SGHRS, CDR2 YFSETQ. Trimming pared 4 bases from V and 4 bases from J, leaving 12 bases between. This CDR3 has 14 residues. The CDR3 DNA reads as TGCGCCAGCAGCACCTGGGAGTCTTACAATGAGCAGTTCTTC. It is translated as CASSTWESYNEQFF.

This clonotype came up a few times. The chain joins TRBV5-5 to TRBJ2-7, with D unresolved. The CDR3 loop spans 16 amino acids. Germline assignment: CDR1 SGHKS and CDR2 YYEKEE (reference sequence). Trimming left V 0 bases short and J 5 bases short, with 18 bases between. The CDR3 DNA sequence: TGTGCCAGCAGCTTGGTTTGGACCCTGGATGTCAACGAGCAGTACTTC. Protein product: CASSLVWTLDVNEQYF.

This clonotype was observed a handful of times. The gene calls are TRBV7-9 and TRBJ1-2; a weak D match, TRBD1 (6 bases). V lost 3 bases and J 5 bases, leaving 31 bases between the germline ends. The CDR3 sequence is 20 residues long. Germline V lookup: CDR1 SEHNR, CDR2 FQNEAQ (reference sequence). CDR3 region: CASSFPLVRRQDRWTYGYTF. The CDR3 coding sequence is TGTGCCAGCAGCTTCCCTCTCGTCCGTCGTCAAGACAGGTGGACGTATGGCTACACCTTC.

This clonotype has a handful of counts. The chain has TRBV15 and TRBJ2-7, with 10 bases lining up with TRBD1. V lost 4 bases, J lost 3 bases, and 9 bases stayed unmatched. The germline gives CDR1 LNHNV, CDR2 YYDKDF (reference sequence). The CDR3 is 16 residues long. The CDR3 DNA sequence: TGTGCCACCAGCATATCCAGGGGACAGGGGAACTACGAGCAGTACTTC. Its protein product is CATSISRGQGNYEQYF.

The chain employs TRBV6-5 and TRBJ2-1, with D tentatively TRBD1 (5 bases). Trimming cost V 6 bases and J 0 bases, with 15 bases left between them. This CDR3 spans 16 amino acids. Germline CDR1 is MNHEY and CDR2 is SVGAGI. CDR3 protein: CASRPLLGASYNEQFF. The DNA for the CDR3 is TGTGCCAGCAGACCCCTCCTAGGGGCCTCCTACAATGAGCAGTTCTTC.

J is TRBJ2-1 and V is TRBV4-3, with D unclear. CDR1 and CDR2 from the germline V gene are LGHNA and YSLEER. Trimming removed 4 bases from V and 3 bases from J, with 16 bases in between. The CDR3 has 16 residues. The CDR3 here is CASSPLWSDDYNEQFF. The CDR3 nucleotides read TGCGCCAGCAGCCCCCTTTGGAGCGATGACTACAATGAGCAGTTCTTC.

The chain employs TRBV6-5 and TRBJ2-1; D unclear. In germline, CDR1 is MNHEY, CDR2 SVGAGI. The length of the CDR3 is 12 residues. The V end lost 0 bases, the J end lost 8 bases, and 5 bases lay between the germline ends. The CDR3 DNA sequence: TGTGCCAGCAGTTACTCGGGGTATGAGCAGTTCTTC. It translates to CASSYSGYEQFF.

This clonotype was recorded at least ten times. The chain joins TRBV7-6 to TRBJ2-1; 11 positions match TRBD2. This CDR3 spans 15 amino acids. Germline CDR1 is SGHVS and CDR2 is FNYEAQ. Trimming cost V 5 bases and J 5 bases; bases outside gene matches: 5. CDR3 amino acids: CASSGTSGLNNEQFF. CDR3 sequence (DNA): TGTGCCAGCAGCGGGACTAGCGGTCTCAACAATGAGCAGTTCTTC.

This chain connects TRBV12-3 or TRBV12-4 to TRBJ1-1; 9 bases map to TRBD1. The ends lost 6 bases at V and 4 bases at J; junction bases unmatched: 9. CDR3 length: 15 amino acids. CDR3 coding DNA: TGTGCCAGCAGCCCCGGACAGGGGCCGGGCACTGAAGCTTTCTTT. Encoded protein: CASSPGQGPGTEAFF.

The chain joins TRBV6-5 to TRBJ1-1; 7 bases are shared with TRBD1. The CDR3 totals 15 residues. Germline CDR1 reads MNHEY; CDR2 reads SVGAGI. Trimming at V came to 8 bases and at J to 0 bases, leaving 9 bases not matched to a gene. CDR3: CASGRWRGLNTEAFF. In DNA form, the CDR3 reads TGTGCCAGCGGGCGATGGAGGGGGCTGAACACTGAAGCTTTCTTT.

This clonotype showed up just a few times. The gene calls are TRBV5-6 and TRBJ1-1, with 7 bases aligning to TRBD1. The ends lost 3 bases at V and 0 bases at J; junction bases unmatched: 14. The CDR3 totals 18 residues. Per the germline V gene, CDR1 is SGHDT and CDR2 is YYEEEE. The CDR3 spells CASSSVSRDSRMNTEAFF. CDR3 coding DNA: TGTGCCAGCAGCTCGGTGTCCCGGGACAGCAGGATGAACACTGAAGCTTTCTTT. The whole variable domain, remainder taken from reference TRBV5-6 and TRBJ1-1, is DAGVTQSPTHLIKTRGQQVTLRCSPKSGHDTVSWYQQALGQGPQFIFQYYEEEERQRGNFPDRFSGHQFPNYSSELNVNALLLGDSALYLCASSSVSRDSRMNTEAFFGQGTRLTVV.

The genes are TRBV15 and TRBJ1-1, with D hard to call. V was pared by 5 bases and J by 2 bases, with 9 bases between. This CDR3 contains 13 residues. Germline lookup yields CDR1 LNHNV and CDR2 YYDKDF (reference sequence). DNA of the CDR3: TGTGCCACCAGCTCGACATTTAACACTGAAGCTTTCTTT. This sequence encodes CATSSTFNTEAFF.

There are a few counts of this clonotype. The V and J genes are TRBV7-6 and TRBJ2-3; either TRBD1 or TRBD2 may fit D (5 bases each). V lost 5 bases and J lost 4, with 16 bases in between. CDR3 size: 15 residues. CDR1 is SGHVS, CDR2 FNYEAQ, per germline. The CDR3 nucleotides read TGTGCCAGCAGCGACTTAGGGTTGGGGGCAGATACGCAGTATTTT. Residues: CASSDLGLGADTQYF.

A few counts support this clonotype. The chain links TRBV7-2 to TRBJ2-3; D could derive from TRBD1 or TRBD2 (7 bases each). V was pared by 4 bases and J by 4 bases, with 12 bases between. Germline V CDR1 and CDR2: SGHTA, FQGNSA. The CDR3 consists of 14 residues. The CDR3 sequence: CASSSGGASDTQYF. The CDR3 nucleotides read TGTGCCAGCAGCTCAGGGGGGGCATCAGATACGCAGTATTTT.

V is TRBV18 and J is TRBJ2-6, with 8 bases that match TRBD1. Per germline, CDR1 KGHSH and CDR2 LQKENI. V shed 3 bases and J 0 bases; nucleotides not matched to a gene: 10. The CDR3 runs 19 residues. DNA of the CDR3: TGTGCCAGCTCACCTGCGACAGGGGTCCCCTTCTCTGGGGCCAACGTCCTGACTTTC. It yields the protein CASSPATGVPFSGANVLTF.

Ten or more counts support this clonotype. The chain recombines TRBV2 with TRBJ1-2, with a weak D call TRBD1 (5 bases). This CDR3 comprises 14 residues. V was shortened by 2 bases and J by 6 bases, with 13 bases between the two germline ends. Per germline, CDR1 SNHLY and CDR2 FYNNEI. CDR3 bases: TGTGCCAGCAGTGAATCCCTGGGGACGGATGGCTACACCTTC. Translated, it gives CASSESLGTDGYTF.

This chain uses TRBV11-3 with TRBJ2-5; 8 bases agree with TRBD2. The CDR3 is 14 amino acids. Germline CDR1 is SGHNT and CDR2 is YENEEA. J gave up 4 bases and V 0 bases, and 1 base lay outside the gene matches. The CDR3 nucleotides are TGTGCCAGCAGCTTAGAGGGACTAGGAGAGACCCAGTACTTC. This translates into CASSLEGLGETQYF.

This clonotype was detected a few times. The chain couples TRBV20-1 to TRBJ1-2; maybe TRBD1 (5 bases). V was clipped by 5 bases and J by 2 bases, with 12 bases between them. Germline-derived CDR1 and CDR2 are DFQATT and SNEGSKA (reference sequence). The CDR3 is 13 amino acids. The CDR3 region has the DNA TGCAGTGCTTGGGACGGTACAAACTATGGCTACACCTTC. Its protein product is CSAWDGTNYGYTF.

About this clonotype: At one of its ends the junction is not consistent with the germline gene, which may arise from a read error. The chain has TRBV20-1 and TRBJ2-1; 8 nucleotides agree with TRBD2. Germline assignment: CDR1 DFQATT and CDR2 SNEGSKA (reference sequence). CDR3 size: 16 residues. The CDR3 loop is CSAETTSAKSYNGQFF. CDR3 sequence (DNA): TGCAGTGCAGAGACGACTAGCGCAAAATCCTACAATGGGCAGTTCTTC.

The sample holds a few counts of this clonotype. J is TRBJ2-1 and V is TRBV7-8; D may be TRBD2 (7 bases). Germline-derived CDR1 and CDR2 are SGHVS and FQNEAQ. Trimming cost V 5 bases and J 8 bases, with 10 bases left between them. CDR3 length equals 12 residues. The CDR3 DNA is TGTGCCAGCAGCATCGGGGGGCATGAGCAGTTCTTC. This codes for CASSIGGHEQFF. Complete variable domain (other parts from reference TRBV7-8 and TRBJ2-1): GAGVSQSPRYKVAKRGQDVALRCDPISGHVSLFWYQQALGQGPEFLTYFQNEAQLDKSGLPSDRFFAERPEGSVSTLKIQRTQQEDSAVYLCASSIGGHEQFFGPGTRLTVL.

The CDR3 DNA reads TGCAGCGTTCCCGTTCTAGCGGGAGGCGAAAATGAGCAGTTCTTC. The encoded protein is CSVPVLAGGENEQFF. The rearrangement links TRBV29-1 to TRBJ2-1, with 11 bases that match TRBD2. Germline CDR1 reads SQVTM; CDR2 reads ANQGSEA. The CDR3 runs to 15 residues. V shed 5 bases and J 7 bases; nucleotides not matched to a gene: 10.

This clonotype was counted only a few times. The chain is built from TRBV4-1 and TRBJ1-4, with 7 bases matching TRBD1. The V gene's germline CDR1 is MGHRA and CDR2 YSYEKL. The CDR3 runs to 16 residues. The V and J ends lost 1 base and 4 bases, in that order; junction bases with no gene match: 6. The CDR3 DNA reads TGCGCCAGCAGCCAAGCTCCAGGGGGGTTTAATGAAAAACTGTTTTTT. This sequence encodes CASSQAPGGFNEKLFF.

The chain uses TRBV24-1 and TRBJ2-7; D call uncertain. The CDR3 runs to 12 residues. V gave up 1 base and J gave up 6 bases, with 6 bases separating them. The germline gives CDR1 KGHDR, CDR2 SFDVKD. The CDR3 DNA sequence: TGTGCCACCAGTGATTTCTGGGGCGAGCAGTACTTC. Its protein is CATSDFWGEQYF.

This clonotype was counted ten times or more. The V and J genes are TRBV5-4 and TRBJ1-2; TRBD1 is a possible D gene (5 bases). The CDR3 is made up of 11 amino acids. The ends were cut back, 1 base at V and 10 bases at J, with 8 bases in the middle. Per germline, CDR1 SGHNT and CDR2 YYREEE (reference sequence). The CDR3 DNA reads TGTGCCAGCAGCTTGACAGGAGCCTACACCTTC. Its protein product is CASSLTGAYTF.

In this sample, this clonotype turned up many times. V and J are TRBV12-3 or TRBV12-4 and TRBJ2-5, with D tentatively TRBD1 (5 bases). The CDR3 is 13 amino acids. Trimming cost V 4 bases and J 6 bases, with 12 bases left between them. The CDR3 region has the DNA TGTGCCAGCAGTTCAGACAGTCGAAAGACCCAGTACTTC. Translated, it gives CASSSDSRKTQYF.

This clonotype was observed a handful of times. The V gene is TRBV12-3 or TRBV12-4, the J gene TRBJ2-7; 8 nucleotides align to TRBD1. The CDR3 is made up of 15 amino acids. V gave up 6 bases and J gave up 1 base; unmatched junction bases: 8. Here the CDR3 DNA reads TGTGCCAGCAGATCGACAGGGGAAGGTTCCTACGAGCAGTACTTC. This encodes CASRSTGEGSYEQYF.

In nucleotides, the CDR3 is TGTGCCAGCAGCTTAGGGGGCCCAACCTACGAGCAGTACTTC. This encodes CASSLGGPTYEQYF. The chain has TRBV7-2 and TRBJ2-7, with a possible D match to TRBD1 (5 bases). Trimming removed 1 base at V and 2 bases at J, with 9 bases between. This CDR3 is 14 amino acids long. Germline CDR1 and CDR2: SGHTA and FQGNSA.